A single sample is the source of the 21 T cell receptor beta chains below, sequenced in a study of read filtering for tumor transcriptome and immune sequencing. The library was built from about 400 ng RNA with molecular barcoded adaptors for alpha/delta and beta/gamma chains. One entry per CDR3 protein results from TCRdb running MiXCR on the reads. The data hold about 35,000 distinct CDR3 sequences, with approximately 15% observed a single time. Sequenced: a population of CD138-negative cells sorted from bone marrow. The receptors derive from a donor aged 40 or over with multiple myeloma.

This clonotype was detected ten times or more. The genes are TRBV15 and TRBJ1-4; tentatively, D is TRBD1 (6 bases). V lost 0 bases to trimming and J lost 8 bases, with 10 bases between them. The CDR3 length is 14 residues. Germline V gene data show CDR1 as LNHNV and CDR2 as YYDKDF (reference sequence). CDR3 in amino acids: CATSRDSQGEKLFF. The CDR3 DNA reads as TGTGCCACCAGCAGAGATTCCCAGGGGGAAAAACTGTTTTTT.

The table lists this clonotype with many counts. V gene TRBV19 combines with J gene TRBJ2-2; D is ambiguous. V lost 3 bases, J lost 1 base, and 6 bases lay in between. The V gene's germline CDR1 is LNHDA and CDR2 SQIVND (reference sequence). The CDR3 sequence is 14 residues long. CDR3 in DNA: TGTGCCAGTAGTATCATGAAGAACACCGGGGAGCTGTTTTTT. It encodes CASSIMKNTGELFF. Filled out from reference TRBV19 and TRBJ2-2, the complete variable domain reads DGGITQSPKYLFRKEGQNVTLSCEQNLNHDAMYWYRQDPGQGLRLIYYSQIVNDFQKGDIAEGYSVSREKKESFPLTVTSAQKNPTAFYLCASSIMKNTGELFFGEGSRLTVL.

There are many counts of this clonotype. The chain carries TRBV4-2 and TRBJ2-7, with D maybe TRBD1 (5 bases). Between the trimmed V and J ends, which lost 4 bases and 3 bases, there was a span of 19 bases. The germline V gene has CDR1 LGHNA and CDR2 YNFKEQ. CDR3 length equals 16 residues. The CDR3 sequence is CASSLTATQGYYEQYF. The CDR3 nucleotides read TGTGCCAGCAGCCTCACCGCTACTCAGGGCTACTACGAGCAGTACTTC.

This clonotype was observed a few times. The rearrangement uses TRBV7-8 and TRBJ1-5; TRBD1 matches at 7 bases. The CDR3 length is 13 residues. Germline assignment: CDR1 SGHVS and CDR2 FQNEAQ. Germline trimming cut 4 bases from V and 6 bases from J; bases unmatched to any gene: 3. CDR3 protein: CASSSRQGQPQHF. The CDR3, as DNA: TGTGCCAGCAGCTCGAGACAGGGTCAGCCCCAGCATTTT.

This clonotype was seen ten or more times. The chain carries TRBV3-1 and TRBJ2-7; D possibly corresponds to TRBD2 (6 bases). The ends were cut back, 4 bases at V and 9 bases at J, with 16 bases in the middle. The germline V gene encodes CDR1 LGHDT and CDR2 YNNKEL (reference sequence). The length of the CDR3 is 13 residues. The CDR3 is CASSPGPGVGQYF. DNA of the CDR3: TGTGCCAGCAGCCCGGGACCGGGGGTCGGGCAGTACTTC.

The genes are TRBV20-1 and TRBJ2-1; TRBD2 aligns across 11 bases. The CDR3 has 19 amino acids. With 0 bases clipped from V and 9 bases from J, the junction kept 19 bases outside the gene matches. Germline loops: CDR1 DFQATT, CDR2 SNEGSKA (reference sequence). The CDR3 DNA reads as TGCAGTGCTAGAGATTTGGGCCTCTTACTAGCGGGGGATAGCAGTGAGCAGTTCTTC. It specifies CSARDLGLLLAGDSSEQFF.

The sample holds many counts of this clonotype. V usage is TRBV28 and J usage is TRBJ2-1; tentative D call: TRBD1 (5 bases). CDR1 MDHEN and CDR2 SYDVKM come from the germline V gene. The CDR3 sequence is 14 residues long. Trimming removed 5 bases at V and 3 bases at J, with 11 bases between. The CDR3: CASSPQDSYNEQFF. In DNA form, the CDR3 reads TGTGCCAGCAGTCCCCAAGACAGCTACAATGAGCAGTTCTTC.

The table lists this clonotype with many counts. The CDR3 DNA reads TGTGCCAGCAGCCCGGACTATAACACCGGGGAGCTGTTTTTT. Protein sequence: CASSPDYNTGELFF. The rearrangement links TRBV7-9 to TRBJ2-2; the D gene is possibly TRBD2 (6 bases). V lost 5 bases to trimming and J lost 2 bases, with 9 bases between them. CDR3 length equals 14 residues. Germline lookup yields CDR1 SEHNR and CDR2 FQNEAQ (reference sequence).

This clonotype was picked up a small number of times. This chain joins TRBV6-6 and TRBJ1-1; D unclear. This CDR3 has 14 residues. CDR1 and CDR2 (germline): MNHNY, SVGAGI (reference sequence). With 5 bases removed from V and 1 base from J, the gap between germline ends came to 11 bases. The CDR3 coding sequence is TGTGCCAGCAGTCGGACCGCGGGGAACACTGAAGCTTTCTTT. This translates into CASSRTAGNTEAFF.

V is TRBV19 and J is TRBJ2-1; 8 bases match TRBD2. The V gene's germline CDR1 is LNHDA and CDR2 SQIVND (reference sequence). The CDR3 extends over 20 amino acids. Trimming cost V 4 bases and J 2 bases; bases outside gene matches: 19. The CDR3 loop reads CASSTLAMGEGAGAYNEQFF. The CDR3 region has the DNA TGTGCCAGTAGTACTCTGGCAATGGGGGAGGGAGCGGGGGCCTACAATGAGCAGTTCTTC. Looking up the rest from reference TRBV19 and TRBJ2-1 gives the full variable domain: DGGITQSPKYLFRKEGQNVTLSCEQNLNHDAMYWYRQDPGQGLRLIYYSQIVNDFQKGDIAEGYSVSREKKESFPLTVTSAQKNPTAFYLCASSTLAMGEGAGAYNEQFFGPGTRLTVL.

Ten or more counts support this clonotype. The CDR3 DNA reads as TGCAGTGCTAGGCCCTCTAAGGTTGGAGCTTTCTTT. This codes for CSARPSKVGAFF. This chain links TRBV20-1 with TRBJ1-1; D not resolved. The CDR3 totals 12 residues. Between the trimmed V and J ends, which lost 3 bases and 10 bases, there was a span of 15 bases. In germline, CDR1 is DFQATT, CDR2 SNEGSKA (reference sequence).

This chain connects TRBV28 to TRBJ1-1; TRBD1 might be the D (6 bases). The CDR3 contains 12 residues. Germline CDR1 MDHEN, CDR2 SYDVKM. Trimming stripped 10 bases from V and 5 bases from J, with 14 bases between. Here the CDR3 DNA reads TGTGCCACCACAGGGATGGTTACTGAAGCTTTCTTT. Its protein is CATTGMVTEAFF.

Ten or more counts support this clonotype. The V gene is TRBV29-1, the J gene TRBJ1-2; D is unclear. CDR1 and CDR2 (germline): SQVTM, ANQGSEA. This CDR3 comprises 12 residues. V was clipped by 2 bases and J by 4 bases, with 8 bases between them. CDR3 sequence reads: CSVEKQGYGYTF. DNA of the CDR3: TGCAGCGTTGAAAAGCAAGGCTATGGCTACACCTTC.

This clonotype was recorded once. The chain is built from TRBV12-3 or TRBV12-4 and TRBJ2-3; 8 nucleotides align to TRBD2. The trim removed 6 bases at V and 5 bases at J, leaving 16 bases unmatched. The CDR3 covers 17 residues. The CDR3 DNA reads TGTGCCAGCAGAACTAGGCCCCTGACCGGGGGGGAAGATACGCAGTATTTT. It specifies CASRTRPLTGGEDTQYF.

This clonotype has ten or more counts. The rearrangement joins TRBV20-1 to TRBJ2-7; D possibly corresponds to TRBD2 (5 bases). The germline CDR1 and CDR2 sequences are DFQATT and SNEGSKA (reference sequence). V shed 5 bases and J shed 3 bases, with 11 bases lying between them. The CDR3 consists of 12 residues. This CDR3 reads CSAQAEFYEQYF. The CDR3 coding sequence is TGCAGTGCTCAAGCGGAATTCTACGAGCAGTACTTC.

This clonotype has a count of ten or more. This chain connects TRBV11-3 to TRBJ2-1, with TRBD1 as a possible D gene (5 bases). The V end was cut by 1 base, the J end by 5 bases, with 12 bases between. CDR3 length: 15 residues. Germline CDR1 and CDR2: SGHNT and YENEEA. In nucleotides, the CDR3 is TGTGCCAGCAGCTTAGTCGCAGGGTCGGACAATGAGCAGTTCTTC. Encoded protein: CASSLVAGSDNEQFF.

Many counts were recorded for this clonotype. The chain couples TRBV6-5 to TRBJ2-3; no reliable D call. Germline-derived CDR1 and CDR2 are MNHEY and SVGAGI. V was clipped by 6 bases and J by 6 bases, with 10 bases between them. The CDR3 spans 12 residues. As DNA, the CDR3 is TGTGCCAGCAGAGCCTTAGCCGATACGCAGTATTTT. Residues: CASRALADTQYF.

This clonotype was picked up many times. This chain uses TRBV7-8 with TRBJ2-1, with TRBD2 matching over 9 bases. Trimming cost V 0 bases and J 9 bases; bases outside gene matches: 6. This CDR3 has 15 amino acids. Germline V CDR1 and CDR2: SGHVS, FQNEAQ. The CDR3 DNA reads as TGTGCCAGCAGCTTAGCCGCGGGAGGGCCGGGTGAGCAGTTCTTC. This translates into CASSLAAGGPGEQFF.

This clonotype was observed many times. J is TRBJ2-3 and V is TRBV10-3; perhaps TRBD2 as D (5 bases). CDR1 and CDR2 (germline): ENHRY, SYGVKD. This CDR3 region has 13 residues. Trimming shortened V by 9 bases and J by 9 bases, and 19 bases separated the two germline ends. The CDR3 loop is CAIRPWAGRTQYF. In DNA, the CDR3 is TGTGCCATTCGCCCGTGGGCGGGTAGGACGCAGTATTTT.

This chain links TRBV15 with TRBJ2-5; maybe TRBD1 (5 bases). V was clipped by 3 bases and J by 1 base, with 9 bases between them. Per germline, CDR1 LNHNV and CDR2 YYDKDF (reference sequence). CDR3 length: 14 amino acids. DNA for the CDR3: TGTGCCACCAGCAGTGCTCAGGGCCAAGAGACCCAGTACTTC. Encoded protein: CATSSAQGQETQYF.

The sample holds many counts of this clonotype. The CDR3: CAWSSRQGAASNQPQHF. The CDR3 coding sequence is TGTGCCTGGAGTAGTCGGCAGGGGGCTGCTAGCAATCAGCCCCAGCATTTT. The chain joins TRBV30 to TRBJ1-5; TRBD1 matches 8 bases. Germline values: CDR1 GTSNPN, CDR2 SVGIG (reference sequence). V shed 2 bases, J shed 0 bases, and the junction held 9 bases outside the gene matches. CDR3 length equals 17 residues.